The rows below give T cell receptor beta chains drawn from one sample of a study of cytomegalovirus exposure and HLA in healthy donors. Some clones are missing from TCRdb's copy, which holds only in-frame ones; the method was immunoSEQ multiplex PCR. Counted here are roughly 140,000 clones, about 60% occurring once; the ten biggest clones make up about 7.1%. Sequencing was done on a sample of PBMCs. These receptors all come from a woman between 55 and 75 years old in good health and CMV-seropositive. The CDR3 runs from the conserved cysteine through the conserved F or W. Each record gives: J gene, clone size, D gene, V gene, CDR3 protein, CDR3 DNA. The D gene is left open where the match is weak. Clone size is not always given. Where it is, it says once, few, many or a class for expanded clones.

TRBJ2-5 | . | TRBD2 | TRBV7-7 | CASGAGAQYF | TGTGCCAGCGGCGCGGGGGCCCAGTACTTC
TRBJ2-1 | . | . | TRBV5-4 | CASSPEGGSLYNEQFF | TGTGCCAGCAGCCCGGAAGGGGGTTCCCTTTACAATGAGCAGTTCTTC
TRBJ2-1 | . | TRBD2 | TRBV7-6 | CASSFVGLAGGTTFEQFF | TGTGCCAGCAGCTTCGTGGGACTAGCGGGAGGAACGACTTTTGAGCAGTTCTTC
TRBJ2-5 | . | TRBD2 | TRBV6-5 | CASSQSSGIGETQYF | TGTGCCAGCAGTCAATCTAGCGGGATCGGGGAGACCCAGTACTTC
TRBJ2-4 | . | TRBD2 | TRBV7-9 | CASSALGGGRSIQYF | TGTGCCAGCAGCGCCTTGGGGGGGGGACGGAGCATTCAGTACTTC
TRBJ1-1 | . | TRBD1 | TRBV10-3 | CAIRTTGTAYTEAFF | TGTGCCATCAGGACGACAGGGACGGCGTACACTGAAGCTTTCTTT
TRBJ2-3 | . | . | TRBV5-6 | CASSLTRSTDTQYF | TGTGCCAGCAGTCTAACTCGGAGCACAGATACGCAGTATTTT
TRBJ2-5 | few | TRBD2 | TRBV7-2 | CASSIRAGGETQYF | TGTGCCAGCAGCATCAGAGCGGGAGGAGAGACCCAGTACTTC
TRBJ2-2 | . | TRBD1 | TRBV27 | CASSSGTGQTGELFF | TGTGCCAGCAGTTCCGGGACAGGGCAAACCGGGGAGCTGTTTTTT
TRBJ1-1 | few | . | TRBV30 | CAWSGGGWTEAFF | TGTGCCTGGAGCGGGGGGGGATGGACTGAAGCTTTCTTT
TRBJ1-4 | . | . | TRBV4-3 | CASSQERRAWGNEKLFF | TGCGCCAGCAGCCAAGAGAGGAGGGCCTGGGGAAATGAAAAACTGTTTTTT
TRBJ2-5 | . | . | TRBV30 | CAWSVGGARETQYF | TGTGCCTGGAGTGTAGGGGGGGCGCGGGAGACCCAGTACTTC
TRBJ2-5 | . | TRBD2 | TRBV6-1 | CASSSGGAGETQYF | TGTGCCAGCAGCTCCGGGGGGGCGGGAGAGACCCAGTACTTC
TRBJ2-1 | . | TRBD2 | TRBV19 | CASSTGGGAYEQFF | TGTGCCAGTAGTACGGGGGGAGGGGCCTATGAGCAGTTCTTC
TRBJ1-2 | few | TRBD1 | TRBV6-4 | CASSEQGMGGYTF | TGTGCCAGCAGTGAACAGGGGATGGGGGGCTACACCTTC
TRBJ2-7 | few | . | TRBV6-6 | CASSSPGRADAYEQYF | TGTGCCAGCAGTTCCCCAGGCAGGGCCGATGCCTACGAGCAGTACTTC
TRBJ2-7 | . | TRBD1 | TRBV2 | CASRTGTGDYEQYF | TGTGCCAGCAGAACCGGGACAGGAGACTACGAGCAGTACTTC
TRBJ2-1 | . | . | TRBV4-3 | CASSSFDQGYNEQFF | TGCGCCAGCAGCTCCTTTGACCAGGGTTACAATGAGCAGTTCTTC
TRBJ1-1 | . | . | TRBV4-2 | CASSQEGQGSTEAFF | TGTGCCAGCAGCCAAGAAGGGCAGGGTAGCACTGAAGCTTTCTTT
TRBJ2-2 | . | TRBD1 | TRBV5-4 | CASSWTGRTNTGELFF | TGTGCCAGCAGCTGGACAGGGAGGACGAACACCGGGGAGCTGTTTTTT
TRBJ1-5 | . | . | TRBV28 | CASSLGQYSNQPQHF | TGTGCCAGCAGTTTAGGACAGTATAGCAATCAGCCCCAGCATTTT
TRBJ1-3 | . | TRBD1 | TRBV5-1 | CASSHPGQGNTIYF | TGCGCCAGCAGCCATCCGGGACAGGGAAACACCATATATTTT
TRBJ2-5 | . | . | TRBV6-5 | CASSYSVQGVETQYF | TGTGCCAGCAGTTACTCAGTACAGGGAGTGGAGACCCAGTACTTC
TRBJ2-2 | few | TRBD2 | TRBV5-6 | CASSLSAGGPHSGELFF | TGTGCCAGCAGCTTGTCCGCGGGAGGGCCACACTCCGGGGAGCTGTTTTTT
TRBJ2-7 | . | . | TRBV5-6 | CASSSGFEQYF | TGTGCCAGCAGCTCGGGTTTCGAGCAGTACTTC
TRBJ2-3 | . | TRBD2 | TRBV7-9 | CASSWGGTTFSSTDTQYF | TGTGCCAGCAGCTGGGGAGGGACCACCTTCTCTAGCACAGATACGCAGTATTTT
TRBJ1-4 | . | . | TRBV2 | CASSDRLTNEKLFF | TGTGCCAGCAGTGACAGGCTAACTAATGAAAAACTGTTTTTT
TRBJ2-1 | . | TRBD2 | TRBV28 | CASSGPGTSGNNEQFF | TGTGCCAGCAGTGGGCCCGGGACTAGCGGGAATAATGAGCAGTTCTTC
TRBJ2-1 | . | . | TRBV7-8 | CASNNYNEQFF | TGTGCCAGCAATAATTACAATGAGCAGTTCTTC
TRBJ2-3 | . | . | TRBV10-3 | CATLDFLNTDTQYF | TGTGCCACCTTGGACTTTCTAAACACAGATACGCAGTATTTT
TRBJ2-7 | few | . | TRBV28 | CASSYRDEQYF | TGTGCCAGCAGCTACCGGGACGAGCAGTACTTC
TRBJ1-2 | few | . | TRBV28 | CASSLEGQPSGGYTF | TGTGCCAGCAGTTTAGAAGGCCAGCCCTCGGGAGGCTACACCTTC
TRBJ2-5 | once | . | TRBV2 | CASSRGWETQYF | TGTGCCAGCAGCCGGGGGTGGGAGACCCAGTACTTC
TRBJ2-1 | few | . | TRBV7-6 | CASSSILADSSYNEQFF | TGTGCCAGCAGCTCGATACTGGCGGACAGCTCCTACAATGAGCAGTTCTTC
TRBJ2-5 | few | TRBD1 | TRBV7-9 | CASSSDRGSIQETQYF | TGTGCCAGCAGCTCCGACAGGGGATCTATTCAAGAGACCCAGTACTTC
TRBJ2-7 | . | . | TRBV7-2 | CASSSTGYEQYF | TGTGCCAGCAGCTCGACAGGATACGAGCAGTACTTC
TRBJ1-1 | few | TRBD1 | TRBV9 | CASSVGAGGYTEAFF | TGTGCCAGCAGCGTAGGGGCAGGGGGATACACTGAAGCTTTCTTT
TRBJ2-1 | . | TRBD2 | TRBV5-1 | CASGLTGGTSEQFF | TGCGCCAGCGGTTTAACGGGAGGCACTAGTGAGCAGTTCTTC
TRBJ1-3 | . | . | TRBV28 | CASSLSLGVSGNTIYF | TGTGCCAGCAGTTTATCGTTAGGAGTCTCTGGAAACACCATATATTTT
TRBJ2-7 | . | . | TRBV29-1 | CSVQGPPREQYF | TGCAGCGTACAAGGTCCCCCTAGAGAGCAGTACTTC
TRBJ2-1 | . | TRBD2 | TRBV4-1 | CASSTRLAGLYNEQFF | TGCGCCAGCAGCACAAGGTTAGCGGGACTCTACAATGAGCAGTTCTTC
TRBJ1-5 | . | . | TRBV2 | CASSEVDSNNQPQHF | TGTGCCAGCAGCGAAGTTGACAGCAACAATCAGCCCCAGCATTTT
TRBJ2-7 | few | . | TRBV5-1 | CASSPPGLRGSYEQYF | TGCGCCAGCAGCCCCCCAGGACTACGGGGCTCCTACGAGCAGTACTTC
TRBJ1-1 | . | . | TRBV28 | CASRPAPGGAFF | TGTGCCAGCAGACCCGCCCCCGGGGGAGCTTTCTTT
TRBJ1-2 | . | . | TRBV7-2 | CASSLVGDSHWVNYGYTF | TGTGCCAGCAGCTTAGTTGGTGACAGTCATTGGGTAAACTATGGCTACACCTTC
TRBJ2-7 | . | . | TRBV28 | CASRRGGSYEQYF | TGTGCCAGCCGGAGGGGGGGCTCCTACGAGCAGTACTTC